The 9 T cell receptor beta chains in this list originate from one sample, sequenced in a study of identical twins. One entry per CDR3 protein results from TCRdb running MiXCR on the 5' RACE reads. The table includes fewer than 500,000 distinct CDR3 sequences, approximately 24% detected once. These data also formed part of another study, on T cells expressing NK-cell markers.

The sequencing sample was made of CD4+ T cells sorted from blood. Every receptor here comes from a woman aged 18-29 years in good health.

This sequence joins TRBV12-3 or TRBV12-4 and TRBJ1-6; D ambiguous. V was trimmed by 3 bases and J by 13 bases, leaving 16 bases between them. The CDR3 is 14 residues long. The CDR3 nucleotides are TGTGCCAGCAGTTTTTTACCGGGAGGGTCGCCCCTCCACTTT. It encodes CASSFLPGGSPLHF.

The chain carries TRBV12-5 and TRBJ2-1; tentatively, D is TRBD2 (6 bases). Germline CDR1 is LGHNT and CDR2 is FRNRAP. Trimming shortened V by 0 bases and J by 8 bases, and 26 bases separated the two germline ends. The CDR3 covers 19 residues. The DNA of the CDR3 is TGTGCTAGTGGTTTGGTCGTTTTGGCTGGGGCTTCCCGCGGGGATGAGCAGTTCTTC. It yields the protein CASGLVVLAGASRGDEQFF. The variable domain in full, with the rest retrieved from reference TRBV12-5 and TRBJ2-1, is DARVTQTPRHKVTEMGQEVTMRCQPILGHNTVFWYRQTMMQGLELLAYFRNRAPLDDSGMPKDRFSAEMPDATLATLKIQPSEPRDSAVYFCASGLVVLAGASRGDEQFFGPGTRLTVL.

This clonotype was detected ten times or more. V is TRBV12-3 or TRBV12-4 and J is TRBJ2-1; unclear D gene. The CDR3 spans 11 residues. V was shortened by 3 bases and J by 9 bases, with 6 bases between the two germline ends. The CDR3 nucleotides are TGTGCCAGCAGTTTGGGTATTGAGCAGTTCTTC. Translating gives CASSLGIEQFF.

V is TRBV10-3 and J is TRBJ2-2; 8 nucleotides agree with TRBD1. Germline CDR1 ENHRY, CDR2 SYGVKD. CDR3 size: 14 residues. Unmatched junction bases numbered 1, after V lost 3 bases and J lost 4 bases. CDR3 region: CAISDRGRTGELFF. CDR3 in DNA: TGTGCCATCAGTGACAGGGGGCGCACCGGGGAGCTGTTTTTT.

This clonotype was recorded a few times. The J gene is TRBJ2-1, the V gene TRBV6-2 or TRBV6-3; the D gene could be TRBD1 or TRBD2 (5 bases each). The CDR3 contains 10 residues. CDR1 is MNHEY and CDR2 is SVGEGT in the germline V gene. V lost 5 bases and J lost 9, with 5 bases in between. The DNA for the CDR3 is TGTGCCAGCAGTGGGACTGAGCAGTTCTTC. Encoded protein: CASSGTEQFF.

This clonotype was seen only a few times. V and J are TRBV18 and TRBJ2-1, with D perhaps being TRBD1 or TRBD2 (6 bases each). The CDR3 covers 15 residues. Germline lookup yields CDR1 KGHSH and CDR2 LQKENI. V was shortened by 8 bases and J by 4 bases, with 18 bases between the two germline ends. CDR3 loop: CASTTLGGGYNEQFF. In nucleotides, the CDR3 is TGTGCCAGCACAACGCTGGGGGGCGGATACAATGAGCAGTTCTTC. Using reference TRBV18 and TRBJ2-1 for the parts outside the CDR3, the full variable domain is NAGVMQNPRHLVRRRGQEARLRCSPMKGHSHVYWYRQLPEEGLKFMVYLQKENIIDESGMPKERFSAEFPKEGPSILRIQQVVRGDSAAYFCASTTLGGGYNEQFFGPGTRLTVL.

A few counts support this clonotype. CDR3 coding DNA: TGTGCCAGCAGCCAAGGGGGACAGCGAAGCACAGATACGCAGTATTTT. Translated, it gives CASSQGGQRSTDTQYF. The chain carries TRBV3-1 and TRBJ2-3; the match to TRBD1 covers 7 bases. V dropped 1 base and J dropped 0; count of bases not matched to a gene: 4. This CDR3 region has 16 residues. CDR1 is LGHDT, CDR2 YNNKEL, per germline (reference sequence).

This clonotype was seen a few times. The chain links TRBV7-3 to TRBJ2-1, with D unclear. The CDR3 totals 14 residues. Trimming left V 2 bases short and J 6 bases short, with 11 bases between. Per the germline V gene, CDR1 is SGHTA and CDR2 is FQGTGA. This CDR3 reads CASSLGQVFNEQFF. The CDR3 bases are TGTGCCAGCAGCTTAGGGCAGGTCTTCAATGAGCAGTTCTTC. Variable domain in full (rest from reference TRBV7-3 and TRBJ2-1): GAGVSQTPSNKVTEKGKYVELRCDPISGHTALYWYRQSLGQGPEFLIYFQGTGAADDSGLPNDRFFAVRPEGSVSTLKIQRTERGDSAVYLCASSLGQVFNEQFFGPGTRLTVL.

This chain uses TRBV20-1 with TRBJ2-1; 14 bases align to TRBD2. The CDR3 loop spans 15 amino acids. Per germline, CDR1 DFQATT and CDR2 SNEGSKA (reference sequence). Losses at the gene ends were 5 bases for V and 7 bases for J; bases not matched to a gene: 7. Here the CDR3 reads CSAPGLAGGQNEQFF. The CDR3 DNA sequence: TGCAGTGCTCCTGGACTAGCGGGGGGACAAAATGAGCAGTTCTTC.